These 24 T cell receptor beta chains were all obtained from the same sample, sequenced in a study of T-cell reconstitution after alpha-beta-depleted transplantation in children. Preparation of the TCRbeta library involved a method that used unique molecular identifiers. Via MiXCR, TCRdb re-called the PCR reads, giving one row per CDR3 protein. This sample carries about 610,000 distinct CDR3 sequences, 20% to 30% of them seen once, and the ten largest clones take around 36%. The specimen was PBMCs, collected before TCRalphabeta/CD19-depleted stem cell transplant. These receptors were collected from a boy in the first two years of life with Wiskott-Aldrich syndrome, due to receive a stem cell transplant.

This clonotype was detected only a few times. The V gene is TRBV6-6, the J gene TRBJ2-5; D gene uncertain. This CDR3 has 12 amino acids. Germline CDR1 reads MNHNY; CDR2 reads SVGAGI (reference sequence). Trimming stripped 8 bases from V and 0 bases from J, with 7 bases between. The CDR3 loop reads CASASDQETQYF. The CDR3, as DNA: TGTGCCAGCGCGAGCGACCAAGAGACCCAGTACTTC.

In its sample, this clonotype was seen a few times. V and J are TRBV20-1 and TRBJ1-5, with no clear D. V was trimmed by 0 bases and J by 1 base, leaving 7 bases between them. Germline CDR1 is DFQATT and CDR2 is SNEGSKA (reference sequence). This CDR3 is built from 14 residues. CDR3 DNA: TGCAGTGCTAGAGACAGGATGAGCAATCAGCCCCAGCATTTT. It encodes CSARDRMSNQPQHF.

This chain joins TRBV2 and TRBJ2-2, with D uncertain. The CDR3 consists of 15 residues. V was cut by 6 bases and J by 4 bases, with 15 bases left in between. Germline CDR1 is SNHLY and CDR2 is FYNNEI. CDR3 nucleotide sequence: TGTGCCAGCAGGGAACAAGGCCCTGGCACCGGGGAGCTGTTTTTT. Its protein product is CASREQGPGTGELFF.

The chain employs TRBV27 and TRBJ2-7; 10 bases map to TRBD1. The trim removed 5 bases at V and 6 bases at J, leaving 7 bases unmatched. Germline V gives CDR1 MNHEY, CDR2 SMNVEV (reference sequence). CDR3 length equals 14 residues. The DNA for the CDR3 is TGTGCCAGCAGTCAAGGGACAGGGGTTGGCGAGCAGTACTTC. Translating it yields CASSQGTGVGEQYF.

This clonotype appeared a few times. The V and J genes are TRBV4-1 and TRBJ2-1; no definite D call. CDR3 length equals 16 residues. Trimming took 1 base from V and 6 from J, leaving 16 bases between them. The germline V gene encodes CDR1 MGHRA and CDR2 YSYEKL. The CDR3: CASSQGYAYTINEQFF. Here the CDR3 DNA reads TGCGCCAGCAGCCAAGGGTACGCCTATACCATCAATGAGCAGTTCTTC.

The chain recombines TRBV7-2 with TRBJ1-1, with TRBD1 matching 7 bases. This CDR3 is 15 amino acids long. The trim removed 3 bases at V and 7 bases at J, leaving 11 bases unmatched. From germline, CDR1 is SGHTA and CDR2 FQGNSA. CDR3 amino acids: CASSLWGRGQLEAFF. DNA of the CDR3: TGTGCCAGCAGCTTGTGGGGCCGGGGACAGCTTGAAGCTTTCTTT.

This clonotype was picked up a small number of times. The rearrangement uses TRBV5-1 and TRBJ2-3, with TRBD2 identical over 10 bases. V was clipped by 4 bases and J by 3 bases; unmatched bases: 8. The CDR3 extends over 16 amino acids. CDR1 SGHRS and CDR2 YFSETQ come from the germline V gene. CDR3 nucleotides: TGCGCCAGCAGCCCGCCCCCTAGCGGGGGAACAGATACGCAGTATTTT. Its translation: CASSPPPSGGTDTQYF.

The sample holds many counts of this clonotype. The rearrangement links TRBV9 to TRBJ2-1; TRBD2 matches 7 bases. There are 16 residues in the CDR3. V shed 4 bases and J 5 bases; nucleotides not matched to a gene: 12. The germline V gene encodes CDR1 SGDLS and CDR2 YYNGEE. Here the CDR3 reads CASSFGGRGRDNEQFF. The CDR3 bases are TGTGCCAGCAGCTTTGGAGGGAGGGGCCGAGACAATGAGCAGTTCTTC.

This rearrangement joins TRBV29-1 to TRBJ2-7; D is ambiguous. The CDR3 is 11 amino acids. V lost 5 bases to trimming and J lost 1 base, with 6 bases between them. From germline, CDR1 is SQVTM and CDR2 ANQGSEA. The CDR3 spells CSVRYSYEQYF. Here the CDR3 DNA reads TGCAGCGTTCGGTATTCCTACGAGCAGTACTTC.

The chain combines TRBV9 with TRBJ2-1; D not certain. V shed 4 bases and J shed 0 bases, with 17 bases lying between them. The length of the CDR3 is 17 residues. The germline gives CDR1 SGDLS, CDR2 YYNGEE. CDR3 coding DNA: TGTGCCAGCAGCCTTAGTATGATGGGAAGCTCCTACAATGAGCAGTTCTTC. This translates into CASSLSMMGSSYNEQFF.

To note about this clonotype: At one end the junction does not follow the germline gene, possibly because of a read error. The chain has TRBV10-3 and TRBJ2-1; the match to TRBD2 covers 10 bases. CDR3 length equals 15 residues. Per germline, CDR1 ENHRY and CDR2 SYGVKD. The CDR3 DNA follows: TGTGCCATCAGTTCTGTAGCGGGAGGAGGGAATGAGCGGTTCTTC. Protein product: CAISSVAGGGNERFF.

CDR3 coding DNA: TGCGCCAGCAGCTTGCTCCAGGGGTCCTCCTACGAGCAGTACTTC. Translating gives CASSLLQGSSYEQYF. The genes are TRBV5-1 and TRBJ2-7, with a tentative D call TRBD1 (6 bases). The V and J ends lost 1 base and 0 bases respectively, with 11 bases between them. The CDR3 has 15 amino acids. CDR1 is SGHRS, CDR2 YFSETQ, per germline. Full variable domain (remainder filled in from reference TRBV5-1 and TRBJ2-7): KAGVTQTPRYLIKTRGQQVTLSCSPISGHRSVSWYQQTPGQGLQFLFEYFSETQRNKGNFPGRFSGRQFSNSRSEMNVSTLELGDSALYLCASSLLQGSSYEQYFGPGTRLTVT.

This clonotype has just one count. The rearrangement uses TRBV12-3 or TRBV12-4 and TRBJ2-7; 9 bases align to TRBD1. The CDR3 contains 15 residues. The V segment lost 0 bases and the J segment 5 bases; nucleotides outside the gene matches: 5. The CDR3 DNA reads TGTGCCAGCAGTTTAGCCGGACAGGGGTTCAACGAGCAGTACTTC. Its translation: CASSLAGQGFNEQYF.

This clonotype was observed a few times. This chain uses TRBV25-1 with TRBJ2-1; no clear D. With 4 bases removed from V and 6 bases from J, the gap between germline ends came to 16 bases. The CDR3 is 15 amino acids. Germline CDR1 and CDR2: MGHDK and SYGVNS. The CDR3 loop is CASSATALIVNEQFF. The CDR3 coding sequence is TGTGCCAGCAGTGCTACCGCCTTAATAGTCAATGAGCAGTTCTTC.

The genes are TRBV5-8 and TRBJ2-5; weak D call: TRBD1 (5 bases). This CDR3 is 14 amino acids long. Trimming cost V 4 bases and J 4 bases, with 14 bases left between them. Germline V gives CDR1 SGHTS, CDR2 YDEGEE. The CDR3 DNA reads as TGTGCCAGCAGCCTACAGGTAGTTCTAGAGACCCAGTACTTC. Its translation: CASSLQVVLETQYF.

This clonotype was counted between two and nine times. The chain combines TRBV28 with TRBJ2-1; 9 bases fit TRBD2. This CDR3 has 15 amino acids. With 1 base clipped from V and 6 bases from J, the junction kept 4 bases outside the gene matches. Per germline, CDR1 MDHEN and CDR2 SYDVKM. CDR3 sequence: CASSLYGSGSNEQFF. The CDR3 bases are TGTGCCAGCAGTTTATATGGTAGCGGGAGCAATGAGCAGTTCTTC.

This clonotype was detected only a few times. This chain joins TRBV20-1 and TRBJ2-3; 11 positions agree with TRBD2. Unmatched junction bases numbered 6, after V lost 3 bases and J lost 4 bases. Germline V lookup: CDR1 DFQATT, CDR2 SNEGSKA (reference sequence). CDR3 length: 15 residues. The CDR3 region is CSASDSGRAADTQYF. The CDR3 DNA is TGCAGTGCTAGTGATAGCGGGAGGGCCGCAGATACGCAGTATTTT.

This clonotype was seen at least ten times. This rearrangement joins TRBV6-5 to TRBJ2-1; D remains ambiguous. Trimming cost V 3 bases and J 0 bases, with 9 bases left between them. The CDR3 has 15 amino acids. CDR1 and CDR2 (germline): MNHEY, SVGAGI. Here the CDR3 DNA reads TGTGCCAGCAGTTATGGCGGTAGCTCCTACAATGAGCAGTTCTTC. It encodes CASSYGGSSYNEQFF.

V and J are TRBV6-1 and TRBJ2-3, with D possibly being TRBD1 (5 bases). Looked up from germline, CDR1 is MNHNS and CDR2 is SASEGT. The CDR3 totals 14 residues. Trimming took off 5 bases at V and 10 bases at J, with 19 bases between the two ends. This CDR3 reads CASSKPASRGSQYF. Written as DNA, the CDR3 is TGTGCCAGCAGTAAACCCGCTTCTAGGGGTTCGCAGTATTTT.

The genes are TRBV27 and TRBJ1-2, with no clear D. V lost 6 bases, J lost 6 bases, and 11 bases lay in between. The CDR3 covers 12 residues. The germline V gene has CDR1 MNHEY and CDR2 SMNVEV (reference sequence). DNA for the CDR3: TGTGCCAGCAGGAACAACGGCGATGGCTACACCTTC. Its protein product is CASRNNGDGYTF.

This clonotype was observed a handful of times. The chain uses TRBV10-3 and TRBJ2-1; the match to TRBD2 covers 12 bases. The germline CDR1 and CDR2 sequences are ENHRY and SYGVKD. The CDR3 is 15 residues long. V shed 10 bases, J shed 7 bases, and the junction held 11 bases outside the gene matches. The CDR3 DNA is TGTGCCACCACTTTGGCTAGCGGGAGGGAAAATGAGCAGTTCTTC. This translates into CATTLASGRENEQFF.

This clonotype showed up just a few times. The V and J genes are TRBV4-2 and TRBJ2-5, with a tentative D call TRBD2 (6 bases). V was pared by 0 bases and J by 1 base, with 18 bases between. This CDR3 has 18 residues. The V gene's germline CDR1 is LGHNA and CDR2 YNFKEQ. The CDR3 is CASSQDGSLSGSQETQYF. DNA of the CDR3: TGTGCCAGCAGCCAAGATGGGTCTCTTAGCGGATCCCAAGAGACCCAGTACTTC.

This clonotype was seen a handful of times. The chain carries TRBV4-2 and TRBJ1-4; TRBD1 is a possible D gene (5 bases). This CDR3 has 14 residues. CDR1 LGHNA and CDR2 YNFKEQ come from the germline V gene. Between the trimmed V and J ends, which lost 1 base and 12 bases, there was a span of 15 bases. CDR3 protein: CASSQAQGSAELFF. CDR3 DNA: TGTGCCAGCAGCCAAGCGCAGGGCTCTGCGGAACTGTTTTTT.

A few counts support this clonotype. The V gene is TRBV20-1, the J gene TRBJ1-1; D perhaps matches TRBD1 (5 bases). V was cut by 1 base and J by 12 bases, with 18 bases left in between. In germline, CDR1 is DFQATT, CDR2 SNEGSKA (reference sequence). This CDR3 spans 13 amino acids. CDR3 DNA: TGCAGTGCTAGAGGAAGGGGTGGGCAAGAACCTTTCTTT. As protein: CSARGRGGQEPFF.